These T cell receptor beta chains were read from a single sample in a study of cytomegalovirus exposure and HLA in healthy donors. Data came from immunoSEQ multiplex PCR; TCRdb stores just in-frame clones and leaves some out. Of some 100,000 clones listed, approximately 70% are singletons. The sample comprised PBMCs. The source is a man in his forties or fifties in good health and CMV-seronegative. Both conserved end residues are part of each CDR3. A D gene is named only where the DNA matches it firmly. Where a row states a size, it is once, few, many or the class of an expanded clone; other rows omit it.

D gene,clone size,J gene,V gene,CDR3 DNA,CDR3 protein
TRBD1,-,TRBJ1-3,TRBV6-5,TGTGCCAGCAGCTACGGGACAGGGGCTGGAAACACCATATATTTT,CASSYGTGAGNTIYF
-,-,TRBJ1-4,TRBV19,TGTGCCAGTAGTATGCCCGGGGGAAAACTGTTTTTT,CASSMPGGKLFF
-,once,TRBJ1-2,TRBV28,TGTGCCAGCAGTTTCAGGGGCAGGCCAGCTAACTATGGCTACACCTTC,CASSFRGRPANYGYTF
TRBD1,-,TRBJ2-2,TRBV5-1,TGCGCCAGCAGCCGGGGACAGAGCCTACCCGGGGAGCTGTTTTTT,CASSRGQSLPGELFF
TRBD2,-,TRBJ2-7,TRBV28,TGTGCCAGCAGTCGGACTAGCGTGTGGTACGAGCAGTACTTC,CASSRTSVWYEQYF
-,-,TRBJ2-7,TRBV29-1,TGCAGCGTTGGGACTGTATACGAGCAGTACTTC,CSVGTVYEQYF
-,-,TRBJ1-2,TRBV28,TGTGCCAGCAATTCAAAGACAGGTCCCAACTATGGCTACACCTTC,CASNSKTGPNYGYTF
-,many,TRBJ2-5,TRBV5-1,TGCGCCAGTGGGAATACCCCCGTGGGGGGACAGACCCAGTACTTC,CASGNTPVGGQTQYF
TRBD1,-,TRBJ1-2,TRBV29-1,TGCAGCGCCGCCCCCGGGACAGGGTTGAACTATGGCTACACCTTC,CSAAPGTGLNYGYTF
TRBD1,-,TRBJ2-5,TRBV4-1,TGCGCCAGCAGCCAAGAGGGACAGGGACTGGCGACCCAGTACTTC,CASSQEGQGLATQYF
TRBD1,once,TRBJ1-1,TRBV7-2,TGTGCCAGCAGCTTAAGGGCCAGACAGGGGGCGCGGGACACTGAAGCTTTCTTT,CASSLRARQGARDTEAFF
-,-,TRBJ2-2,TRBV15,TGTGCCACCAGAGAGAGGGCGAACACCGGGGAGCTGTTTTTT,CATRERANTGELFF
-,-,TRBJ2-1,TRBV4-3,TGCGCCAGCAGCCAAGATTTGGGGCGAGGGGGTGAGCAGTTCTTC,CASSQDLGRGGEQFF
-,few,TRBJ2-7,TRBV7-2,TGTGCCAGCAGCTTGGGGGTAGGGGGAAGGTCAGGCTACGAGCAGTACTTC,CASSLGVGGRSGYEQYF
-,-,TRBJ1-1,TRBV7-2,TGTGCCAGCAGCCGGGGGGGGGTGCCGGTAGGTGAAGCTTTCTTT,CASSRGGVPVGEAFF
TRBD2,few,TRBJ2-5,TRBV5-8,TGTGCCAGCAGCTTTGGTTGGGGGGGAGAGACCCAGTACTTC,CASSFGWGGETQYF
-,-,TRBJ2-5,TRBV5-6,TGTGCCAGCAGCTTGGGGGCTTTGAGGGCTCGGGAAGAGACCCAGTACTTC,CASSLGALRAREETQYF
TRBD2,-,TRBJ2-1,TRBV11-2,TGTGCCAGCAGCTCCCAGACTAGCGGGATCTCGGGTGAGCAGTTCTTC,CASSSQTSGISGEQFF
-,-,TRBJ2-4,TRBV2,TGTGCCAGCAGTCGGGAGATAAACATTCAGTACTTC,CASSREINIQYF
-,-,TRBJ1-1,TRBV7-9,TGTGCCAGCAGCTTACTTCAGGGGCAGGCGATCACTGAAGCTTTCTTT,CASSLLQGQAITEAFF
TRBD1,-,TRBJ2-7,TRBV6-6,TGTGCCAGCATCCGCAGGGGACAGGGGTATGCCGAGCAGTACTTC,CASIRRGQGYAEQYF
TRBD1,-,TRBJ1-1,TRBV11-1,TGTGCCAGCAGCCAAAGGACAGGGAACACTGAAGCTTTCTTT,CASSQRTGNTEAFF
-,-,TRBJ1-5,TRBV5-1,TGCGCCAGCACCGAGGGAGGCAGTTTGGTGGGGCAGCCCCAGCATTTT,CASTEGGSLVGQPQHF
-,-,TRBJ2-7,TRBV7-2,TGTGCCAGCAGCCACCGGGCAGGGGTGAGCGAGCAGTACTTC,CASSHRAGVSEQYF
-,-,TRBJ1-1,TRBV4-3,TGCGCCAGCAGCCAAGACCGGGTACAAAACACTGAAGCTTTCTTT,CASSQDRVQNTEAFF
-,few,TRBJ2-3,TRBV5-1,TGCGCCAGCAGCTTGGAACCCACTCTAACAGATACGCAGTATTTT,CASSLEPTLTDTQYF
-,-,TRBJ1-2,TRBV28,TGTGCCAGCAGCTTACATCGGCGGGTAAATGGCTACACCTTC,CASSLHRRVNGYTF
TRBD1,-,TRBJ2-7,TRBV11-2,TGTGCCAGCAGCTCGACAGGGTCCCCCTACGAGCAGTACTTC,CASSSTGSPYEQYF
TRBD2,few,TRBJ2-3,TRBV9,TGTGCCAGCAGCGTAGGGGGGGGAGGGGGCACAGATACGCAGTATTTT,CASSVGGGGGTDTQYF
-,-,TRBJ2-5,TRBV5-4,TGTGCCAGTCGTCCCCAGACAGAAGAGACCCAGTACTTC,CASRPQTEETQYF
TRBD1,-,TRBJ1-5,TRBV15,TGTGCCACCAGCTACCGGCTTGGGGACAGGGAAAATCAGCCCCAGCATTTT,CATSYRLGDRENQPQHF
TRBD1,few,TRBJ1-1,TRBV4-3,TGCGCCAGCAGCCGGACAGGGGGCGCGAATGAAGCTTTCTTT,CASSRTGGANEAFF
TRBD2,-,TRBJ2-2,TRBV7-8,TGTGCCAGCAGCTTATATGACGACGGGGGGGTGGCCGGGGAGCTGTTTTTT,CASSLYDDGGVAGELFF
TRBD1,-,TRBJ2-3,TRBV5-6,TGTGCCAGCAGCTGGAGAGACAGGGGGTTGAATACGCAGTATTTT,CASSWRDRGLNTQYF
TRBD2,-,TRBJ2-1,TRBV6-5,TGTGCCAGCAGTTCGAGACTAGCGGGGGACTACAATGAGCAGTTCTTC,CASSSRLAGDYNEQFF
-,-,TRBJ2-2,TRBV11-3,TGTGCCAGCAGCCCGACAGTTAACACCGGGGAGCTGTTTTTT,CASSPTVNTGELFF
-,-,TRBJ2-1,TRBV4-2,TGTGCCAGCAGCCAAGGCCGCGAGACGGACTTAATTTTTAGCTCCTACAATGAGCAGTTCTTC,CASSQGRETDLIFSSYNEQFF
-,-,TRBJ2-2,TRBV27,TGTGCCAGCAGTTTAAGAGGACAGAGGAACACCGGGGAGCTGTTTTTT,CASSLRGQRNTGELFF
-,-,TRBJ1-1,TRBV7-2,TGTGCCAGCAGCTGGACATATCTGACTGAAGCTTTCTTT,CASSWTYLTEAFF
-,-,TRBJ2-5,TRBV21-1,TGTGCCAGCAGCAAAGGACAGCAAGAGACCCAGTACTTC,CASSKGQQETQYF
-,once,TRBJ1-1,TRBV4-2,TGTGCCAGAGGGGTCGGGGGAGGCACTGAAGCTTTCTTT,CARGVGGGTEAFF
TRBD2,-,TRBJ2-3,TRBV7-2,TGTGCCAGCAGCTTAGGAGGTGGCAGCGGGGTCGGCACAGATACGCAGTATTTT,CASSLGGGSGVGTDTQYF
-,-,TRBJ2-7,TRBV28,TGTGCCAGCAGTTTCCAATCAGTGGGCGTCTACGAGCAGTACTTC,CASSFQSVGVYEQYF
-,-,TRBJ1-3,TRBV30,TGTGCCTGGAGTGTACTAGGACAGACATCTGGAAACACCATATATTTT,CAWSVLGQTSGNTIYF
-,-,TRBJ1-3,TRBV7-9,TGTGCCAGCATCGCTGGTGACTTCTCTGGAAACACCATATATTTT,CASIAGDFSGNTIYF
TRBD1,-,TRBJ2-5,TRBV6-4,TGTGCCAGCAGCCGGGACAGCAAAGAGACCCAGTACTTC,CASSRDSKETQYF
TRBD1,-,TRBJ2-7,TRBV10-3,TGTGCCATCAGTGAGACAGGGGACTACGAGCAGTACTTC,CAISETGDYEQYF